The 17 T cell receptor beta chains reported below all come from one sample, sequenced in a study of PD-1 blockade in mismatch repair-deficient tumors. Method: immunoSEQ multiplex PCR; TCRdb's copy keeps in-frame clones and lacks some. This table holds 130,000 or so clones, 86% found once. The source material was peripheral blood, sampled 44 weeks after starting pembrolizumab. The receptors were gathered from an adult with mismatch repair-deficient cancer.

The rearrangement links TRBV5-1 to TRBJ2-7; D is undetermined. The germline V and J ends were trimmed by 0 bases and 5 bases, with 9 bases remaining between them. Germline loops: CDR1 SGHRS, CDR2 YFSETQ. The CDR3 covers 13 residues. CDR3 sequence reads: CASSLELTHEQYF. The DNA of the CDR3 is TGCGCCAGCAGCTTGGAGCTCACCCACGAGCAGTACTTC. The whole variable domain, remainder taken from reference TRBV5-1 and TRBJ2-7, is KAGVTQTPRYLIKTRGQQVTLSCSPISGHRSVSWYQQTPGQGLQFLFEYFSETQRNKGNFPGRFSGRQFSNSRSEMNVSTLELGDSALYLCASSLELTHEQYFGPGTRLTVT.

V and J are TRBV20-1 and TRBJ2-7; the D gene is possibly TRBD2 (5 bases). V lost 0 bases to trimming and J lost 6 bases, with 6 bases between them. The CDR3 length is 11 residues. Germline CDR1 and CDR2: DFQATT and SNEGSKA (reference sequence). The CDR3: CSAREGSEQYF. CDR3 sequence (DNA): TGCAGTGCTAGAGAGGGGAGCGAGCAGTACTTC.

This chain joins TRBV6-6 and TRBJ1-1; tentatively, D is TRBD1 (5 bases). Germline assignment: CDR1 MNHNY and CDR2 SVGAGI (reference sequence). With 0 bases removed from V and 10 bases from J, the gap between germline ends came to 15 bases. The CDR3 is made up of 14 amino acids. CDR3 in amino acids: CASSYSAREALAFF. DNA of the CDR3: TGTGCCAGCAGTTACTCAGCCAGGGAGGCCTTAGCTTTCTTT.

This chain uses TRBV7-6 with TRBJ2-7; 8 positions match TRBD2. Germline V gives CDR1 SGHVS, CDR2 FNYEAQ. The CDR3 consists of 14 residues. The junction had 8 bases not matched to a gene; V was cut back by 5 bases and J by 5 bases. The CDR3 DNA reads as TGTGCCAGCAGCCTTACGACTAGCGTGGACGAGCAGTACTTC. Translating it yields CASSLTTSVDEQYF.

The rearrangement links TRBV11-2 to TRBJ2-7; D tentatively fits TRBD1 or TRBD2 (10 bases each). Trimming removed 0 bases from V and 7 bases from J, with 31 bases in between. There are 20 residues in the CDR3. CDR1 is SGHAT, CDR2 FQNNGV, per germline. The CDR3 coding sequence is TGTGCCAGCAGCTTAGACGGGACAGGGGACTTAGCGGGAGGTATGTGGGAGCAGTACTTC. Translated: CASSLDGTGDLAGGMWEQYF.

This clone was counted a single time. The J gene is TRBJ2-1, the V gene TRBV4-2, with 7 nucleotides matching TRBD2. Unmatched junction bases numbered 21, after V lost 3 bases and J lost 1 base. Per the germline V gene, CDR1 is LGHNA and CDR2 is YNFKEQ. This CDR3 has 21 amino acids. The CDR3 bases are TGTGCCAGCAGCCACATACTTCGGGTAGCGGGCTCTGAAGAGTCCTACAATGAGCAGTTCTTC. Translating gives CASSHILRVAGSEESYNEQFF.

This clone was seen just once. The chain recombines TRBV6-1 with TRBJ2-3, with D uncertain. V was shortened by 3 bases and J by 0 bases, with 10 bases between the two germline ends. CDR1 MNHNS and CDR2 SASEGT come from the germline V gene. CDR3 size: 15 residues. CDR3 sequence reads: CASSDQAASTDTQYF. CDR3 coding DNA: TGTGCCAGCAGTGACCAGGCAGCAAGCACAGATACGCAGTATTTT.

The chain joins TRBV2 to TRBJ2-7; D call uncertain. Trimming cost V 3 bases and J 3 bases, with 3 bases left between them. The CDR3 has 11 amino acids. Germline V gives CDR1 SNHLY, CDR2 FYNNEI. In DNA form, the CDR3 reads TGTGCCAGCAGTGATATCTACGAGCAGTACTTC. Amino acids: CASSDIYEQYF.

The chain couples TRBV10-3 to TRBJ1-1; D is uncertain. The CDR3 contains 13 residues. V lost 3 bases and J 11 bases, leaving 16 bases between the germline ends. Germline CDR1 is ENHRY and CDR2 is SYGVKD. The CDR3 bases are TGTGCCATCAGTGAAGAGGGCCATGGTGCGGCTTTCTTT. It encodes CAISEEGHGAAFF.

The chain carries TRBV5-4 and TRBJ2-5, with 7 bases that match TRBD1. With V trimmed by 1 base and J by 7 bases, 10 bases remained unmatched. The CDR3 length is 15 residues. Germline V gene sequence: CDR1 SGHNT, CDR2 YYREEE (reference sequence). This CDR3 is CASSLRQGVSATQYF. CDR3 sequence (DNA): TGTGCCAGCAGCTTGAGGCAGGGGGTATCCGCGACCCAGTACTTC.

V and J are TRBV10-3 and TRBJ1-3, with a weak D call TRBD1 (6 bases). V gave up 10 bases and J gave up 0 bases, with 13 bases separating them. The germline V gene encodes CDR1 ENHRY and CDR2 SYGVKD. The length of the CDR3 is 14 residues. The CDR3 is CATLDSLSGNTIYF. Here the CDR3 DNA reads TGTGCCACCTTGGACAGTCTCTCTGGAAACACCATATATTTT.

This clone was observed a handful of times. The CDR3 sequence is CASSLGGTYEQYF. CDR3 coding DNA: TGTGCCAGCAGCCTCGGGGGAACCTACGAGCAGTACTTC. The chain has TRBV7-2 and TRBJ2-7, with D tentatively TRBD2 (6 bases). V lost 5 bases and J 2 bases, leaving 10 bases between the germline ends. CDR1 and CDR2 from the germline V gene are SGHTA and FQGNSA. The CDR3 is 13 residues long.

J is TRBJ2-7 and V is TRBV7-3; 7 bases agree with TRBD1. The CDR3 length is 14 residues. The junction had 6 bases not matched to a gene; V was cut back by 5 bases and J by 2 bases. The germline V gene encodes CDR1 SGHTA and CDR2 FQGTGA. The CDR3, as DNA: TGTGCCAGCAGCCTGGGGCAGGGGGCCTACGAGCAGTACTTC. Protein: CASSLGQGAYEQYF.

This clone was seen only once. This rearrangement joins TRBV19 to TRBJ1-1, with D possibly TRBD1 on 5 matching bases. The CDR3 has 13 residues. V lost 7 bases and J lost 5, with 14 bases in between. Per the germline V gene, CDR1 is LNHDA and CDR2 is SQIVND (reference sequence). In DNA, the CDR3 is TGTGCCAGTACCGATGGGACGCCAACTGAAGCTTTCTTT. Amino acid sequence: CASTDGTPTEAFF.

The CDR3 DNA is TGTGCCAGTGGAAGAGGGTTTACAGATACGCAGTATTTT. This encodes CASGRGFTDTQYF. This chain links TRBV19 with TRBJ2-3; D is possibly TRBD2 (5 bases). CDR3 length equals 13 residues. V shed 8 bases and J shed 3 bases, with 12 bases lying between them. CDR1 and CDR2 from the germline V gene are LNHDA and SQIVND (reference sequence).

The rearrangement joins TRBV27 to TRBJ2-1; D call uncertain. The germline V and J ends were trimmed by 2 bases and 0 bases, with 8 bases remaining between them. CDR3 length: 15 residues. From germline, CDR1 is MNHEY and CDR2 SMNVEV (reference sequence). The CDR3 region has the DNA TGTGCCAGCAGTTTACGGCAGAGCTCCTACAATGAGCAGTTCTTC. Protein sequence: CASSLRQSSYNEQFF.

This rearrangement joins TRBV4-1 to TRBJ2-7; TRBD1 aligns across 10 bases. CDR3 length: 17 amino acids. Germline V gene lookup returns CDR1 MGHRA and CDR2 YSYEKL. The trim removed 1 base at V and 3 bases at J, leaving 9 bases unmatched. As DNA, the CDR3 is TGCGCCAGCAGCCAAGTACAAGCCGGGACAGGGGACTACGAGCAGTACTTC. Amino acids: CASSQVQAGTGDYEQYF.